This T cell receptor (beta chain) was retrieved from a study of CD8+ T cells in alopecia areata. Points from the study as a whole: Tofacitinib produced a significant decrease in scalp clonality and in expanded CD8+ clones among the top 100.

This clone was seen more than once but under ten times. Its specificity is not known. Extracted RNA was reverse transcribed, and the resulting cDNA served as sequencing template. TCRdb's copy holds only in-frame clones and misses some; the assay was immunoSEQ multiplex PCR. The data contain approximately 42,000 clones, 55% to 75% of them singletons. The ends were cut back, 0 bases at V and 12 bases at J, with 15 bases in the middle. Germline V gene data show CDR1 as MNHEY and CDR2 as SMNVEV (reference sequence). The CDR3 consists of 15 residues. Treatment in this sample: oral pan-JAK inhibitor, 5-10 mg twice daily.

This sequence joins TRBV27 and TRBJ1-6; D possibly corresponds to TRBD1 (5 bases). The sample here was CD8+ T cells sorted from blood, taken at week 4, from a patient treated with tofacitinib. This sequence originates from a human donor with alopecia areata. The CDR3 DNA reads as TGTGCCAGCAGTTTATCGAACGGGGGTTTAGAACCCCTCCACTTT. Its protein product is CASSLSNGGLEPLHF.